This T cell receptor beta chain derives from a study of beta chain features in type 1 diabetes. In the study overall: Analysis included 107,917,701 sorted cells drawn from all samples. Study-level results: Researchers could not determine here whether HLA type influences TCRB rearrangement.

Every single donor gave one heparinised blood draw, and these averaged approximately 120 mL. Using CD45RO/CCR7/CD25/CD127/CD95/CD27, CD4+ naive, central memory, regulatory and stem cell-like memory cells were sorted. From germline, CDR1 is SQVTM and CDR2 ANQGSEA. This CDR3 region has 14 residues. After removal of 2 bases from V and 1 base from J, the junction contained 4 bases not matched to a gene. cDNA synthesis used the whole RNA isolate, giving expressed TCRB sequences. Generated by immunoSEQ multiplex PCR, the TCRdb table keeps only in-frame clones and is missing some. Here the sample spans about 210,000 clones, approximately 11% being singletons. As for this clone: Its antigen is not known.

Sequencing was done on a sample of central memory CD4+ T cells from blood. The chain carries TRBV29-1 and TRBJ2-7; 8 bases map to TRBD1. The source is a man aged 18 to 30 in good health. The CDR3 nucleotides are TGCAGCGTTGAAAGGTGGACAGGGTCCTACGAGCAGTACTTC. It encodes CSVERWTGSYEQYF.